This T cell receptor beta chain was identified during a study of identical twins. General study findings and limits: The degree of excess twin sharing was weaker in beta out-of-frame sequences.

CDR3 length equals 13 residues. V was trimmed by 4 bases and J by 7 bases, leaving 11 bases between them. Germline V gene lookup returns CDR1 SGHKS and CDR2 YYEKEE (reference sequence). This clonotype was seen only a few times. Its antigen is as yet unknown. One entry per CDR3 protein, called by TCRdb with MiXCR from the 5' RACE reads. Here the sample spans about 920,000 distinct CDR3 sequences, 9% to 15% being singletons. These sequences were also reported in another study, on yellow fever vaccine responses in identical twins.

V gene TRBV5-5 combines with J gene TRBJ2-2, with unresolved D. The source is a woman in her late teens or twenties in good health. Sequences were obtained from PBMCs. The CDR3 DNA sequence: TGTGCCAGCAGCCATCAGGTGGTCGGGGAGCTGTTTTTT. It codes for CASSHQVVGELFF.